The clone carrying this T cell receptor beta chain came up many times. As yet, its antigen is unknown. CDR1 MNHEY and CDR2 SVGEGT come from the germline V gene. The CDR3 length is 17 residues. Trimming removed 6 bases from V and 1 base from J, with 19 bases in between. This entry is derived from a study of early T cells in non-severe SARS-CoV-2 infection. Study in general: Unsorted whole-blood RNA was sequenced in bulk, leaving chains unpaired. Points from the study as a whole: Matching against VDJdb likely underestimated virus-specific expansions, favoring anti-spike CD8.

Unique molecular identifiers were affixed to single, distinct cDNA molecules. One entry per CDR3 protein, called by TCRdb with MiXCR from the 5' RACE reads. Of some 28,000 distinct CDR3 sequences listed, approximately 5.3% are singletons. The gene calls are TRBV6-2 or TRBV6-3 and TRBJ2-1; D may be TRBD2 (7 bases). This TCR was sampled from an adult who was a healthcare worker with PCR-confirmed SARS-CoV-2 infection or an uninfected control (not recorded which). The sample consisted of whole blood. The CDR3 coding sequence is TGTGCCAGCAGGCCGAGGGGGGGCCGTGATTCCTACAATGAGCAGTTCTTC. It is translated as CASRPRGGRDSYNEQFF.